A single TCR beta chain is shown here with its context. Its antigen remains unidentified. No base quality values were provided; no much bigger clone lies one nucleotide off. V gives up 5 bases and J gives up 2 bases, and the segment between their germline ends measures 8 bases. The germline V gene supplies CDR1 SGHTA and CDR2 FQGTGA. The CDR3 numbers 13 residues from cysteine through phenylalanine. This entry keeps only the CDR3 DNA: 39 bases, framed from base 1. Receptor libraries were prepared by the immunoSEQ multiplex PCR assay. TCRdb took this table from immuneACCESS and kept in-frame rearrangements with V and J called. Such tables lack part of the clones; where checked against another copy, unresolved V genes explain under half of the gap, and the rest is unexplained. Present in this sample are approximately 82,000 clones, about nine tenths of which were seen just once. The ten biggest clones cover around 0.5% of the sample.

This entry belongs to a study of T cell changes during pregnancy in multiple sclerosis (dated by TCRdb to about 2019). Study-wide context: Changes in the T cell repertoire over the course of pregnancy were examined in this study in women with multiple sclerosis.

The origin of this receptor is a female donor with multiple sclerosis, enrolled in a pregnancy study. This material consisted of CD4+ T cells from peripheral blood mononuclear cells, taken in the second trimester of pregnancy. The V gene is TRBV7-3 and the J gene is TRBJ2-3; the D gene assignment is ambiguous. The CDR3 protein sequence reads: CASSPGHTDTQYF. The nucleotide sequence is given as TGTGCCAGCAGCCCTGGGCACACAGATACGCAGTATTTT.